This paragraph reports one T cell receptor (beta chain). The data are from a study of blood T cell repertoires in COVID-19. Across the study: COVID-19 samples, acute and convalescent, were from the United States, Italy and Spain.

V was pared by 4 bases and J by 3 bases, with 5 bases of the junction left unmatched. The CDR3 has 14 amino acids. Germline V lookup: CDR1 SQVTM, CDR2 ANQGSEA. Libraries were prepared by immunoSEQ multiplex PCR; TCRdb keeps only in-frame clonotypes and omits some of them. The table has 150,000 to 200,000 clones, about 85% seen once. The sequence was obtained from a man in his 70s with active or convalescent COVID-19. V and J are TRBV29-1 and TRBJ2-3, with 9 bases aligning to TRBD2. Sequencing used peripheral blood. DNA for the CDR3: TGCAGCGTTGCCCTAGCGGGAACAACAGATACGCAGTATTTT. It yields the protein CSVALAGTTDTQYF.